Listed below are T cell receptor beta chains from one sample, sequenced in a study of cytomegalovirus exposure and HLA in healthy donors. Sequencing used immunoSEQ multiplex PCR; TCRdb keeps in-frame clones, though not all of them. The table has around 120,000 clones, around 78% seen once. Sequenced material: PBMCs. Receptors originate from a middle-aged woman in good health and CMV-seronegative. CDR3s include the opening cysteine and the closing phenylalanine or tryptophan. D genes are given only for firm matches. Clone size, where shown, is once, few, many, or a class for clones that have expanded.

CASSELYGGRTEAFF	TGTGCCAGCAGTGAATTGTATGGGGGGAGGACTGAAGCTTTCTTT	TRBV6-1	TRBJ1-1	-	once
CAWARTSGRRYNEQFF	TGTGCCTGGGCAAGGACTAGCGGGAGACGATACAATGAGCAGTTCTTC	TRBV30	TRBJ2-1	TRBD2	-
CASSLLGQPQHF	TGTGCCAGCAGCTTACTAGGTCAGCCCCAGCATTTT	TRBV7-2	TRBJ1-5	-	-
CASSSHGIFYGYTF	TGTGCCAGCAGTTCGCACGGGATTTTCTATGGCTACACCTTC	TRBV28	TRBJ1-2	-	few
CASSLSLGGEKLFF	TGTGCCAGCAGCTTAAGCCTGGGAGGAGAAAAACTGTTTTTT	TRBV5-8	TRBJ1-4	-	-
CASSLTGSYGYTF	TGTGCCAGCAGTTTAACAGGGAGCTATGGCTACACCTTC	TRBV28	TRBJ1-2	-	-
CASSLTSGLSYEQYF	TGTGCCAGCAGTTTAACTAGCGGGCTTTCCTACGAGCAGTACTTC	TRBV28	TRBJ2-7	TRBD2	few
CATVGQGQETQYF	TGTGCCACCGTGGGACAGGGACAAGAGACCCAGTACTTC	TRBV10-3	TRBJ2-5	TRBD1	-
CASSPGLANIQYF	TGTGCCAGCAGCCCGGGACTAGCGAACATTCAGTACTTC	TRBV7-9	TRBJ2-4	TRBD2	-
CASSVEGAYPAHTGYEQFF	TGTGCCAGCAGCGTAGAAGGCGCGTACCCGGCTCATACAGGGTACGAGCAGTTCTTC	TRBV9	TRBJ2-1	-	-
CAILDREAFF	TGTGCCATCCTGGACAGGGAAGCTTTCTTT	TRBV2	TRBJ1-1	TRBD1	-
CASSLRRENNEQFF	TGTGCCAGCAGTTTAAGGAGGGAGAACAATGAGCAGTTCTTC	TRBV27	TRBJ2-1	-	-
CASSFPGGAGTEAFF	TGTGCCAGCAGCTTCCCAGGGGGCGCGGGCACTGAAGCTTTCTTT	TRBV7-9	TRBJ1-1	TRBD1	-
CASSLKGAGLSTDTQYF	TGCGCCAGCAGCTTGAAGGGGGCCGGACTGAGCACAGATACGCAGTATTTT	TRBV5-1	TRBJ2-3	TRBD1	-
CASSSRVGAQVNEQFF	TGTGCCAGCAGCTCCCGGGTGGGGGCGCAAGTCAATGAGCAGTTCTTC	TRBV7-6	TRBJ2-1	-	-
CASSSGQPEGEQYF	TGCGCCAGCAGTTCGGGACAGCCCGAGGGCGAGCAGTACTTC	TRBV5-1	TRBJ2-7	TRBD1	-
CASSEDNLQTTGELFF	TGCGCCAGCAGCGAGGACAACCTGCAGACGACCGGGGAGCTGTTTTTT	TRBV4-1	TRBJ2-2	-	-
CASSRGLTSEYEQYF	TGTGCCAGCAGCCGGGGCCTGACTAGCGAGTACGAGCAGTACTTC	TRBV7-2	TRBJ2-7	TRBD2	-
CASSPGTGISYEQHF	TGTGCCAGCAGCCCAGGGACAGGGATCTCCTACGAGCAGCACTTC	TRBV11-3	TRBJ2-7	TRBD1	-
CAISEMRGNNEQFF	TGTGCCATCAGTGAGATGCGGGGGAACAATGAGCAGTTCTTC	TRBV10-3	TRBJ2-1	TRBD2	once
CASSTGLAPYEQYF	TGTGCCAGCAGCACCGGACTAGCCCCCTACGAGCAGTACTTC	TRBV7-9	TRBJ2-7	TRBD2	-
CASSLSTGGYGYTF	TGTGCCAGCAGCTTAAGTACCGGGGGCTATGGCTACACCTTC	TRBV11-2	TRBJ1-2	-	-
CASSLPSTGMNTGELFF	TGTGCCAGCAGTTTACCCTCGACAGGAATGAACACCGGGGAGCTGTTTTTT	TRBV28	TRBJ2-2	-	-
CASSLVPGNHGYTF	TGTGCCAGCAGTTTAGTCCCGGGGAACCATGGCTACACCTTC	TRBV28	TRBJ1-2	-	-
CASSPGGRGEQYF	TGTGCCAGCAGCCCTGGAGGGCGAGGCGAGCAGTACTTC	TRBV25-1	TRBJ2-7	-	-
CSVTGTSGRSTDTQYF	TGCAGCGTCACCGGGACTAGCGGAAGGAGCACAGATACGCAGTATTTT	TRBV29-1	TRBJ2-3	TRBD2	once
CASSLGGATNEKLFF	TGTGCCAGCAGCCTCGGAGGGGCGACTAATGAAAAACTGTTTTTT	TRBV28	TRBJ1-4	-	-
CSSSWTPQETQYF	TGTTCCAGCAGCTGGACACCTCAAGAGACCCAGTACTTC	TRBV7-9	TRBJ2-5	-	-
CAIRGGQGARDEQYF	TGTGCCATCAGGGGTGGACAGGGGGCTCGCGACGAGCAGTACTTC	TRBV10-3	TRBJ2-7	TRBD1	once
CASSPSGQGAAEAFF	TGTGCCAGCAGCCCATCTGGACAGGGGGCCGCTGAAGCTTTCTTT	TRBV28	TRBJ1-1	TRBD1	-
CASSPQGSRELFF	TGTGCCAGCAGCCCACAGGGTTCCCGGGAGCTGTTTTTT	TRBV4-2	TRBJ2-2	-	-
CASSEREGTSYEQYF	TGCGCCAGCAGCGAGAGGGAGGGGACCTCCTACGAGCAGTACTTC	TRBV4-1	TRBJ2-7	TRBD2	once
CASSLDGLNTEAFF	TGCGCCAGCAGCTTGGACGGTCTGAACACTGAAGCTTTCTTT	TRBV5-1	TRBJ1-1	-	-
CASSSDRGPNQPQHF	TGTGCCAGCAGTTCGGACAGGGGGCCGAATCAGCCCCAGCATTTT	TRBV28	TRBJ1-5	TRBD1	-
CASIGTRGGSDSNQPQHF	TGTGCCAGTATAGGGACCAGGGGCGGGTCCGATAGCAATCAGCCCCAGCATTTT	TRBV19	TRBJ1-5	-	-
CASSPDTFNQPQHF	TGTGCCAGTAGTCCAGACACTTTCAATCAGCCCCAGCATTTT	TRBV19	TRBJ1-5	-	-
CASSSGITYNEQFF	TGCGCCAGCAGCTCAGGGATAACCTACAATGAGCAGTTCTTC	TRBV10-1	TRBJ2-1	-	few
CASSLIPGQSLSYEQYF	TGTGCCAGCAGTTTAATCCCCGGACAGTCCCTCTCCTACGAGCAGTACTTC	TRBV28	TRBJ2-7	-	-
CASSDRTSGSRDTQYF	TGTGCCAGCAGCGACCGGACTAGCGGGAGTAGGGATACGCAGTATTTT	TRBV7-2	TRBJ2-3	TRBD2	-
CSVQGQDGPYEQYF	TGCAGCGTTCAGGGACAGGATGGCCCCTACGAGCAGTACTTC	TRBV29-1	TRBJ2-7	TRBD1	-
CASRTGLLETQYF	TGTGCCAGCAGAACCGGACTGCTGGAGACCCAGTACTTC	TRBV27	TRBJ2-5	-	-
CASSVAGYGYTF	TGTGCCAGCAGCGTAGCCGGTTATGGCTACACCTTC	TRBV9	TRBJ1-2	-	-
CASSSGRVAGGIAKNIQYF	TGCGCCAGCAGCTCCGGGAGAGTAGCGGGCGGAATAGCCAAAAACATTCAGTACTTC	TRBV5-1	TRBJ2-4	TRBD2	-
CALSGTVVGEQYF	TGTGCCCTCTCCGGGACAGTCGTGGGGGAGCAGTACTTC	TRBV28	TRBJ2-7	TRBD1	-
CASSLTSGTDTQYF	TGTGCCAGCAGCCTTACTAGCGGCACAGATACGCAGTATTTT	TRBV7-9	TRBJ2-3	TRBD2	once
CASAVAGVENYEQYF	TGTGCCAGCGCGGTAGCGGGAGTGGAGAACTACGAGCAGTACTTC	TRBV6-1	TRBJ2-7	TRBD2	-
CASSLWGTADQPQHF	TGCGCCAGCAGCTTGTGGGGGACAGCCGATCAGCCCCAGCATTTT	TRBV5-1	TRBJ1-5	TRBD1	-
CASSLDEVREGENTEAFF	TGTGCCAGCAGCTTAGATGAGGTCAGGGAAGGGGAAAACACTGAAGCTTTCTTT	TRBV11-2	TRBJ1-1	-	-
CASSRQGGEAFF	TGCGCCAGCAGCCGACAGGGCGGGGAAGCTTTCTTT	TRBV4-3	TRBJ1-1	TRBD1	few
CASSYSGTGAREQYF	TGTGCCAGCAGTTACTCCGGGACAGGGGCTCGCGAGCAGTACTTC	TRBV6-5	TRBJ2-7	TRBD1	-
CASSVTGFQETQYF	TGTGCCAGCAGCGTAACGGGGTTTCAAGAGACCCAGTACTTC	TRBV9	TRBJ2-5	-	-
CASSKTSGGGEQFF	TGTGCCAGCAGCAAGACTAGCGGAGGGGGTGAGCAGTTCTTC	TRBV6-6	TRBJ2-1	TRBD2	-
CASRYRGRGETQYF	TGTGCCAGCAGATACAGGGGCCGGGGGGAGACCCAGTACTTC	TRBV27	TRBJ2-5	-	-